This TCR beta chain emerged from a study of blood T cell repertoires in COVID-19. As for the study in general: COVID-19 samples, acute and convalescent, were from the United States, Italy and Spain. The analysed material was cDNA or gDNA that came from T cells, B-cell-depleted T cells, or PBMCs.

How the authors handled the data: Amplified reference gene primers provided the basis for estimating nucleated cell counts. The method was immunoSEQ multiplex PCR; TCRdb's version includes in-frame clones alone and lacks a portion of them. Clonal size and the V and J genes are those of that table, whereas D and trimming came from the DNA. The table shows roughly 100,000 clones, with about 80% occurring only once. The CDR3 totals 15 residues. Material for sequencing was peripheral blood. The chain uses TRBV21-1 and TRBJ2-7; the D call of TRBD2 is as the table states it, not checked on the DNA. TRBV21-1 is tagged as a pseudogene. This receptor was obtained from a human donor in a cohort sampled during active COVID-19. The CDR3, as DNA: TGTGCCAGCAGCAAGGGGGCGGGAGACGGCGACGAGCAGTACTTC. The encoded protein is CASSKGAGDGDEQYF.